Below, 8 T cell receptor beta chains from the same sample are listed, as sequenced in a study of T cell responses to AZD1222 COVID-19 vaccine. Sequencing used immunoSEQ multiplex PCR; TCRdb keeps in-frame clones, though not all of them. The sample has about 120,000 clones, approximately 89% seen once; the top ten hold about 5%. This sample comprised peripheral blood, obtained on day 0 of AZD1222 vaccination. These receptors came from an adult in good health.

The chain has TRBV7-9 and TRBJ2-7; 7 bases map to TRBD1. Germline loops: CDR1 SEHNR, CDR2 FQNEAQ (reference sequence). This CDR3 spans 14 amino acids. The junction had 3 bases not matched to a gene; V was cut back by 2 bases and J by 2 bases. The CDR3 DNA reads TGTGCCAGCAGCTTAAGCCAGGGGGCCTACGAGCAGTACTTC. As protein: CASSLSQGAYEQYF.

The gene calls are TRBV6-5 and TRBJ2-7; D perhaps matches TRBD1 (6 bases). The V end was cut by 5 bases, the J end by 1 base, with 15 bases between. From germline, CDR1 is MNHEY and CDR2 SVGAGI. This CDR3 spans 15 amino acids. The CDR3 loop reads CASSPNQDRSYEQYF. CDR3 DNA sequence: TGTGCCAGCAGTCCGAACCAGGACAGATCCTACGAGCAGTACTTC.

This rearrangement joins TRBV24-1 to TRBJ1-1; D is ambiguous. Germline V gene sequence: CDR1 KGHDR, CDR2 SFDVKD. This CDR3 is built from 13 residues. V lost 4 bases, J lost 6 bases, and 11 bases lay in between. CDR3 in DNA: TGTGCCACCAGTGAAACGGGGAGCGCTGAAGCTTTCTTT. Residues: CATSETGSAEAFF.

This chain connects TRBV5-5 to TRBJ1-4, with a possible D match to TRBD1 (5 bases). V lost 2 bases to trimming and J lost 7 bases, with 12 bases between them. Germline V gives CDR1 SGHKS, CDR2 YYEKEE (reference sequence). CDR3 length: 14 amino acids. The CDR3 DNA follows: TGTGCCAGCAGCTTTTCTCCAGGGTTTGAAAAACTGTTTTTT. Protein sequence: CASSFSPGFEKLFF.

The chain employs TRBV3-1 (or the pseudogene TRBV3-2) and TRBJ2-7; 10 nucleotides agree with TRBD1. This CDR3 has 16 residues. Germline CDR1 LGHDT, CDR2 YNNKEL (reference sequence). Trimming cost V 6 bases and J 6 bases; bases outside gene matches: 14. The CDR3 DNA sequence: TGTGCCAGCAGTCGAAAACCGGGACAGGGGCCCCCCGAGCAGTACTTC. Translating gives CASSRKPGQGPPEQYF.

The chain uses TRBV13 and TRBJ2-2, with 8 bases matching TRBD1. The CDR3 length is 16 residues. The trim removed 5 bases at V and 4 bases at J, leaving 9 bases unmatched. The V gene's germline CDR1 is PRHDT and CDR2 FYEKMQ (reference sequence). CDR3 sequence reads: CASSPRQGLITGELFF. The CDR3 nucleotides are TGTGCCAGCAGCCCCCGACAGGGGCTCATCACCGGGGAGCTGTTTTTT.

This chain connects TRBV18 to TRBJ1-1; the match to TRBD1 covers 8 bases. This CDR3 spans 14 amino acids. Trimming at V came to 6 bases and at J to 6 bases, leaving 9 bases not matched to a gene. Germline V gene data show CDR1 as KGHSH and CDR2 as LQKENI. The CDR3 spells CASSAGTGLAEAFF. Here the CDR3 DNA reads TGTGCCAGCTCGGCCGGGACAGGTCTTGCTGAAGCTTTCTTT.

The chain combines TRBV6-5 with TRBJ1-2; D unresolved. V was shortened by 0 bases and J by 6 bases, with 11 bases between the two germline ends. The CDR3 length is 14 residues. Germline-derived CDR1 and CDR2 are MNHEY and SVGAGI. The DNA of the CDR3 is TGTGCCAGCAGTTACTCGTTGACTTGGCATGGCTACACCTTC. This sequence encodes CASSYSLTWHGYTF.